A selection of T cell receptor beta chains follows, all from one sample in a study of OX40 agonist ivuxolimab in advanced cancers. Sequencing used immunoSEQ multiplex PCR; TCRdb keeps in-frame clones, though not all of them. The sample yields tens of thousands of clones, about 83% seen once. This material consisted of CD4+ or CD8+ T cells sorted from blood, taken in a trial of the OX40 agonist ivuxolimab. Receptors were obtained from an adult with an advanced solid tumor such as melanoma, head and neck, liver or kidney cancer. CDR3s include the opening cysteine and the closing phenylalanine or tryptophan. D genes are given only for firm matches.

D	V	J	CDR3
-	TRBV6-5	TRBJ2-7	CASSYSSRYEQYF
-	TRBV5-1	TRBJ2-3	CASSPLENHRTDTQYF
-	TRBV21-1	TRBJ2-7	CANPFCYEQYF
-	TRBV4-2	TRBJ1-5	CASSQAKGIDQPQHF
-	TRBV28	TRBJ2-1	CASSFDYNEQFF
-	TRBV4-1	TRBJ2-3	CASSSRPGTDTQYF
TRBD2	TRBV7-9	TRBJ2-5	CASSLKGLAGAETQYF
TRBD2	TRBV5-1	TRBJ2-1	CASSGAGGYNEQFF
TRBD2	TRBV6-5	TRBJ2-1	CASSILAGLYNEQFF
-	TRBV7-3	TRBJ2-7	CASSLSAGNSDEQYF
TRBD2	TRBV27	TRBJ2-1	CASRLAGRRVHNEQFF
-	TRBV11-3	TRBJ2-4	CASSPSPTLAKNIQYF
TRBD2	TRBV19	TRBJ2-2	CASKEISGGNTGELFF
-	TRBV30	TRBJ1-6	CAWSVNTGKTLHF
-	TRBV11-2	TRBJ2-2	CASVRTGELFF
TRBD1	TRBV28	TRBJ2-7	CASSPPDGQAAYEQYF
-	TRBV28	TRBJ1-5	CASSLGRSNQPQHF